The present entry profiles one T cell receptor (beta chain) with its context. Its specificity is not known. Profiled with immunoSEQ multiplex PCR; TCRdb holds only in-frame clones, not every one. The table lists about 2.2 million clones, about 93% of them singletons. This specimen belongs to a study of shared clonotypes between healthy human individuals. For the study at large: Donors had three CD4 naive, three CD4 memory, two CD8 naive and one CD8 memory plate apiece. Study-wide findings and caveats: Across a handful of donors, naive CD4 shared 4.5% to 6%, naive CD8 more than 3%, memory CD4 more than 2%, memory CD8 around 0.42%.

Naive CD8 cells lacked CD45RO, underwent positive selection for CCR7 and left out terminally differentiated effector memory CD45RA+ cells. The germline gives CDR1 KGHSY, CDR2 FQNENV. The CDR3 sequence is 16 residues long. The trim removed 2 bases at V and 0 bases at J, leaving 4 bases unmatched. This clonotype was sampled from a man aged 18 to 30 in good health. Some clones in this sample may be carry-over from other donors' samples. The rearrangement links TRBV16 to TRBJ2-5, with 9 bases that match TRBD2. Sequencing was carried out using naive CD8+ T cells from PBMCs. The DNA of the CDR3 is TGTGCCAGCAGCCAACCGGGACTAGCCTACCAAGAGACCCAGTACTTC. Its translation: CASSQPGLAYQETQYF.